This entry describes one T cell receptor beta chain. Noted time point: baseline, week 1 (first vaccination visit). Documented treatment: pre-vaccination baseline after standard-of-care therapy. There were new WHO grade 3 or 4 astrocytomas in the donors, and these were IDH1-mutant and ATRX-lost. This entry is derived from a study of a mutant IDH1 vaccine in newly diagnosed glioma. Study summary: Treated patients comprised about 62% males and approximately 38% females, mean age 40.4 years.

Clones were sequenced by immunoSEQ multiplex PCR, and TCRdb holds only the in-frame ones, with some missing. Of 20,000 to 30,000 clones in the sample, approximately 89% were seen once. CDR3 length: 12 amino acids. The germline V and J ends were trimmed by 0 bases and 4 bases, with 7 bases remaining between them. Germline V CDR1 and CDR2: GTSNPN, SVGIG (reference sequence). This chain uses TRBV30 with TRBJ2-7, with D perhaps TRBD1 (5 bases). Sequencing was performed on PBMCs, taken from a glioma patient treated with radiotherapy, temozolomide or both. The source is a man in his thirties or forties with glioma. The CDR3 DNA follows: TGTGCCTGGAGTGTCAGGGTTTACGAGCAGTACTTC. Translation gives CAWSVRVYEQYF.